This T cell receptor beta chain came from a study of shared clonotypes between healthy human individuals. Deep was the level used in running the assay. In the sorted-subset replicate PCRs, roughly 210 ng DNA, around 30,000 T cell genomes, was used. Under the authors' procedure: Filtering differed for immunoSEQ, which gave only junction sequences without quality scores. TCRdb's copy holds only in-frame clones and misses some; the assay was immunoSEQ multiplex PCR. V and J calls and clone size are as listed in that table; D and trimming were resolved from the DNA. The sample has approximately 2.4 million clones; approximately 94% are singletons. J lost 4 bases, V lost 4 bases, and 4 bases had no gene match. The CDR3 sequence is 15 residues long. Germline V gene sequence: CDR1 SEHNR, CDR2 FQNEAQ (reference sequence). Concerning this clone: Other nucleotide sequences in the sample specify the same CDR3.

This receptor was identified in a man aged 18 to 35 in good health. The sample was naive CD4+ T cells sorted from blood. Subset given: CD45RA+ positively selected. V and J are TRBV7-9 and TRBJ2-1, with TRBD2 identical over 10 bases. In nucleotides, the CDR3 is TGTGCCAGCAGCTCAATAGCGGGAGGATACAATGAGCAGTTCTTC. Residues: CASSSIAGGYNEQFF.